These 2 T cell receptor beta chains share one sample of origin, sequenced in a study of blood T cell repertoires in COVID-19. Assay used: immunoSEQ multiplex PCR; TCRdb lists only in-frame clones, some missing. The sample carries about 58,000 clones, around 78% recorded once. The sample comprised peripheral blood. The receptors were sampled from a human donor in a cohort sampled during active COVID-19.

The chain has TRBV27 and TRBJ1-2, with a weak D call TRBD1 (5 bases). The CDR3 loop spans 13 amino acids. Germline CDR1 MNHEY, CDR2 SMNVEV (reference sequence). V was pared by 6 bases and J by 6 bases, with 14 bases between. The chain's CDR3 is CASRLTGYDGYTF. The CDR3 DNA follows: TGTGCCAGCAGGCTAACAGGTTACGATGGCTACACCTTC.

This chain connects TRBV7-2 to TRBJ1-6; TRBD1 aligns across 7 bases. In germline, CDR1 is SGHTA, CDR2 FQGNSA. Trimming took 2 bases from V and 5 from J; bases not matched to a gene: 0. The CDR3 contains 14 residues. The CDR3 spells CASSLTGDNSPLHF. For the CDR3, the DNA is TGTGCCAGCAGCTTAACAGGGGATAATTCACCCCTCCACTTT. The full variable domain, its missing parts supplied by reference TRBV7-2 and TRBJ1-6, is GAGVSQSPSNKVTEKGKDVELRCDPISGHTALYWYRQSLGQGLEFLIYFQGNSAPDKSGLPSDRFSAERTGGSVSTLTIQRTQQEDSAVYLCASSLTGDNSPLHFGNGTRLTVT.